This T cell receptor (beta chain) was identified in a study of spatial heterogeneity in lung cancer. Described time point: sample taken at primary tumor resection. Tumor, nontumor lung or frozen PBMC supplied whole RNA, sequenced without sorting. Each TCR cDNA molecule carried a unique molecular identifier. TCRdb analysed the 5' RACE reads with MiXCR anew, one entry per CDR3 protein. The sample yields roughly 80,000 distinct CDR3 sequences, 10% to 15% seen once. V dropped 2 bases and J dropped 4 bases, with 19 bases sitting between them. CDR1 KGHDR and CDR2 SFDVKD come from the germline V gene. There are 17 residues in the CDR3. Study outcomes and limitations: Resection saw ubiquitous expanded tumor TCRs appear in blood more than follow-up did.

This clonotype was counted between two and nine times. Antigen unknown. The sequence derives from a male donor with early-stage non-small cell lung cancer. The chain links TRBV24-1 to TRBJ1-2; weak D call: TRBD1 (6 bases). The material sequenced was PBMCs, taken at surgery. This CDR3 reads CATSDSAPQGSFYGYTF. The CDR3 DNA sequence: TGTGCCACCAGTGATTCGGCCCCACAGGGAAGTTTCTATGGCTACACCTTC.